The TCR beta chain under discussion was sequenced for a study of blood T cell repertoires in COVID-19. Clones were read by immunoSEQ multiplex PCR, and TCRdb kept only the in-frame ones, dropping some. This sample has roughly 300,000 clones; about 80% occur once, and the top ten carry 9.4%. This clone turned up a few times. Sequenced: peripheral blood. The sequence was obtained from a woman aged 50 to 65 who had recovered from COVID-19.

This CDR3 reads CASSLVANRGVGTGELFF. The CDR3 nucleotides read TGTGCCAGCAGCTTAGTAGCCAACAGGGGTGTCGGCACCGGGGAGCTGTTTTTT. V and J are TRBV7-2 and TRBJ2-2, with 7 bases fitting TRBD1. CDR1 is SGHTA and CDR2 is FQGNSA in the germline V gene. The CDR3 consists of 18 residues. Trimming removed 1 base from V and 4 bases from J; junction bases left unmatched: 12. Full variable domain (rest looked up from reference TRBV7-2 and TRBJ2-2): GAGVSQSPSNKVTEKGKDVELRCDPISGHTALYWYRQSLGQGLEFLIYFQGNSAPDKSGLPSDRFSAERTGGSVSTLTIQRTQQEDSAVYLCASSLVANRGVGTGELFFGEGSRLTVL.